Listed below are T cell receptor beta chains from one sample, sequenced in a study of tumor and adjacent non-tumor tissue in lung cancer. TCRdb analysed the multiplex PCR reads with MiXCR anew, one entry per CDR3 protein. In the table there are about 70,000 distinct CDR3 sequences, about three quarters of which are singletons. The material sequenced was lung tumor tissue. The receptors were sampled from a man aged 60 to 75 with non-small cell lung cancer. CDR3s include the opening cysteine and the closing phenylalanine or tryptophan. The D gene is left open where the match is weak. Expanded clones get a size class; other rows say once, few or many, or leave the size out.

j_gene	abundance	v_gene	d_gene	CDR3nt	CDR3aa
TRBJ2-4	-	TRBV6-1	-	TGTGCCATCAGAGACAGCATAGACAAAAACATTCAGTACTTC	CAIRDSIDKNIQYF
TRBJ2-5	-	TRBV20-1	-	TGCGGTGCAAAGACTAACGGGAAAGTCCAAGAGACCCAGTACTTC	CGAKTNGKVQETQYF
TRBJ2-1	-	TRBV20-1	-	TGCAGTGCTAAGAGTAGACGCGCTTACAATGAGCAGTTCTTC	CSAKSRRAYNEQFF
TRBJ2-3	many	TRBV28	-	TGTGCCAGCAGTCCGTTAGTACGAGATACGCAGTATTTT	CASSPLVRDTQYF
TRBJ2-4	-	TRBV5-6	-	TGTGCCAGCAGCTCGAACCGGGATAGCGTCATTCAGTACTTC	CASSSNRDSVIQYF
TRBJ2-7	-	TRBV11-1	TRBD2	TGTGCGTGCAGCCCGGGGGGCTACGAGCAGTACTTC	CACSPGGYEQYF
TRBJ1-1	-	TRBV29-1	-	TGCAGCGGGGGGACGGGTAACACTGAAACTTTCTTT	CSGGTGNTETFF
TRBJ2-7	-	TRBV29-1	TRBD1	TGCAGCATCAGAGCCGGGACAGGGCGTAACGAGCAGTACTTC	CSIRAGTGRNEQYF
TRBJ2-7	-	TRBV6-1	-	TGTGCCAGCAGTGAGGTGGTAGCCGAAAGCTCCTACGTGCAGTACTTC	CASSEVVAESSYVQYF
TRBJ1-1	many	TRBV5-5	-	TGTGCCAGCAGCCGAGATTCTGGGAGCATGAACACTGAAGCTTTCTTT	CASSRDSGSMNTEAFF
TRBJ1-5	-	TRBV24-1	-	TGTGCCACCAGTACGGGGAGGGGGAATCTGCCCCAGCATTTT	CATSTGRGNLPQHF
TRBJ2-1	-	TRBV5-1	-	TGCGCCAGCAGTTTCAAGAACAATGAGCAGTTCTTC	CASSFKNNEQFF
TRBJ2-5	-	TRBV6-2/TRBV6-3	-	TGTGCCAGCACCTCATCGCGGGGAGAGAATCAGTACTTC	CASTSSRGENQYF